This T cell receptor beta chain was obtained from a study of cytomegalovirus exposure and HLA in healthy donors. Study-wide background: A subsequent analysis reported that the 110 or so validation repertoires were produced on the same platform that had also been used for the roughly 700 first-cohort repertoires. Findings of the study overall: It was confirmed in vitro that a few of the CMV-associated chains were specific for CMV antigens. The classifier reportedly diagnosed cytomegalovirus status with high specificity and sensitivity. The study listed 150 to 200 cytomegalovirus-associated TCR beta chains.

Method: immunoSEQ multiplex PCR; TCRdb's copy keeps in-frame clones and lacks some. This sample has about 160,000 clones; roughly 91% occur once, and the top ten carry 2.5% to 3%. The CDR3 is made up of 15 amino acids. Losses at the gene ends were 1 base for V and 1 base for J; bases not matched to a gene: 2. From germline, CDR1 is MGHRA and CDR2 YSYEKL. Concerning this clone: The antigen is unknown. Different DNA sequences within this sample yield the same CDR3.

The V call is TRBV4-1, the J call TRBJ2-3; TRBD1 agrees at 7 bases. The sequence derives from a man aged 18 to 29 in good health and CMV-seronegative. Sequencing used PBMCs. This chain's CDR3 is CASSQVTGGTDTQYF. CDR3 coding DNA: TGCGCCAGCAGCCAAGTAACAGGGGGCACAGATACGCAGTATTTT.